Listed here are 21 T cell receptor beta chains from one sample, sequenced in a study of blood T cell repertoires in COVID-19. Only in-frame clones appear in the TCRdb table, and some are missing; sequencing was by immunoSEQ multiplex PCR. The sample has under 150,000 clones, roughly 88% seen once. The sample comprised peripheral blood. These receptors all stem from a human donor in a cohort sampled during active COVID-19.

CDR3 protein: CASSHRSRGAGTGELFF. DNA for the CDR3: TGTGCCAGCAGCCATCGCTCCCGGGGGGCAGGCACCGGGGAGCTGTTTTTT. V usage is TRBV3-1 (or the pseudogene TRBV3-2) and J usage is TRBJ2-2; D is possibly TRBD2 (7 bases). The CDR3 is 17 residues long. Germline V gene sequence: CDR1 LGHDT, CDR2 YNNKEL (reference sequence). V was cut by 3 bases and J by 4 bases, with 18 bases left in between.

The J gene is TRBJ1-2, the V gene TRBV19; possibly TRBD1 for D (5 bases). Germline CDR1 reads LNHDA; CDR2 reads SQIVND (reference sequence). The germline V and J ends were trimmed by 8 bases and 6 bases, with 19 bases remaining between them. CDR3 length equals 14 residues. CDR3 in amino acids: CASSRPGGGDGYTF. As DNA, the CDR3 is TGTGCCAGTTCACGCCCGGGGGGGGGAGATGGCTACACCTTC.

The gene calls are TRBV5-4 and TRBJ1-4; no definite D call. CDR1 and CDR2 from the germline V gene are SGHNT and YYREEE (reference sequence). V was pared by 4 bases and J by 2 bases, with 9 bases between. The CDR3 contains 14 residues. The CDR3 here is CASSGVGTNEKLFF. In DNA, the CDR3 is TGTGCCAGCAGCGGCGTCGGGACTAATGAAAAACTGTTTTTT.

The CDR3 spells CATSDPDSEAFF. The DNA for the CDR3 is TGTGCCACCAGTGACCCCGACAGTGAAGCTTTCTTT. The chain recombines TRBV24-1 with TRBJ1-1; TRBD1 might be the D (5 bases). CDR1 is KGHDR and CDR2 is SFDVKD in the germline V gene. The germline V and J ends were trimmed by 4 bases and 7 bases, with 9 bases remaining between them. CDR3 length equals 12 residues.

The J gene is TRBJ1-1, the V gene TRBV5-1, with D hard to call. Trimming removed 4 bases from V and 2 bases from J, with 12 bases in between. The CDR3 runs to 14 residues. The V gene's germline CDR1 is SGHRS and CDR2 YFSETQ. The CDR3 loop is CASSLRGFNTEAFF. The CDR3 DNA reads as TGCGCCAGCAGCCTACGGGGATTTAACACTGAAGCTTTCTTT.

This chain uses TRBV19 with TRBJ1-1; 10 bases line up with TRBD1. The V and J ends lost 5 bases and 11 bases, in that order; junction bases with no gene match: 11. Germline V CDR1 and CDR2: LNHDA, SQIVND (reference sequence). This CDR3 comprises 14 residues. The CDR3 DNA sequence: TGTGCCAGTAGTCCGTCGACAGGGGGCGAACGGGCTTTCTTT. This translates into CASSPSTGGERAFF.

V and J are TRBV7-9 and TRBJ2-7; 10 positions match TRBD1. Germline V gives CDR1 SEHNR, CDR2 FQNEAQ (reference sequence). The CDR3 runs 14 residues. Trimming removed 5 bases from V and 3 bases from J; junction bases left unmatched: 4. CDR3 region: CASSQGDRGYEQYF. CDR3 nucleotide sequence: TGTGCCAGCAGCCAGGGGGACAGGGGCTACGAGCAGTACTTC.

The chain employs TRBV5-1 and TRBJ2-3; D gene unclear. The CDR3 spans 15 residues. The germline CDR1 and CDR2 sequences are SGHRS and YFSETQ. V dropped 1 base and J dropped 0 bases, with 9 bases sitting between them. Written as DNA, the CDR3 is TGCGCCAGCAGCTTGCCGGTAACTAGCACAGATACGCAGTATTTT. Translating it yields CASSLPVTSTDTQYF.

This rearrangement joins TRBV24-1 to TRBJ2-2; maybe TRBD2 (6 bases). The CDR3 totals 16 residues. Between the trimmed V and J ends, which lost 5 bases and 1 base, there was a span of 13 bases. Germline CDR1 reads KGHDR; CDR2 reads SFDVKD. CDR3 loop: CATSVWSSGNTGELFF. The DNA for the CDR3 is TGTGCCACCAGTGTCTGGAGTAGCGGGAACACCGGGGAGCTGTTTTTT.

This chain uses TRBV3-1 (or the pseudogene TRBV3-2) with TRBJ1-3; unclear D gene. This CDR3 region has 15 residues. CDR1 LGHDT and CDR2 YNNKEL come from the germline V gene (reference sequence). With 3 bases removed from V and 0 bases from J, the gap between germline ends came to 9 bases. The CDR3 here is CASSHPGNSGNTIYF. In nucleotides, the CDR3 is TGTGCCAGCAGCCATCCGGGGAACTCTGGAAACACCATATATTTT.

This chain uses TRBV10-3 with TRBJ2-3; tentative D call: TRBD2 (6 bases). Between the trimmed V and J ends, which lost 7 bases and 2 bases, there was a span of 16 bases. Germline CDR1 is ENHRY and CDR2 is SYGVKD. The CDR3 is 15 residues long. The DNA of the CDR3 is TGTGCCATCAAGGTGGAGGGGAAGGTCACAGATACGCAGTATTTT. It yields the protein CAIKVEGKVTDTQYF.

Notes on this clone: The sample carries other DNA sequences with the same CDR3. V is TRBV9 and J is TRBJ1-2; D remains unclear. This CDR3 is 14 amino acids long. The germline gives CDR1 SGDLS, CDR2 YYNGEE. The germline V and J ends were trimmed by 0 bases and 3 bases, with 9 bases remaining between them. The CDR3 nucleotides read TGTGCCAGCAGCGTAGGCGGAGGAGACTATGGCTACACCTTC. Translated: CASSVGGGDYGYTF.

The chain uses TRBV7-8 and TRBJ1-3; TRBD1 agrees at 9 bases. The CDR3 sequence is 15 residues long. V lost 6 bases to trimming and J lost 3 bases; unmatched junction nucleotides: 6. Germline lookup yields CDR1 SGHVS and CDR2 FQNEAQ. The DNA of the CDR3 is TGTGCCAGCAGGTCAGGGACAGGGAATGGAAACACCATATATTTT. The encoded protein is CASRSGTGNGNTIYF.

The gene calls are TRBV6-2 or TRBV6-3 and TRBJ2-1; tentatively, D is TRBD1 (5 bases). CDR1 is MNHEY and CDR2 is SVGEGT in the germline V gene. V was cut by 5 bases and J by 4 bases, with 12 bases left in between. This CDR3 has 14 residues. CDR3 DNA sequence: TGTGCCAGCAGTCGTATCAGGGTATACAATGAGCAGTTCTTC. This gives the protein CASSRIRVYNEQFF.

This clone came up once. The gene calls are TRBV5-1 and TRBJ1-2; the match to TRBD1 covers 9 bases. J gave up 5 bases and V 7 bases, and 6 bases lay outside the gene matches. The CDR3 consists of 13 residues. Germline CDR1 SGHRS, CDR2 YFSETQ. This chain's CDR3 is CASDGGQGYGYTF. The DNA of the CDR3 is TGCGCCAGCGACGGGGGACAGGGATATGGCTACACCTTC.

The CDR3 DNA reads TGTGCCAGCAGCTTAATAGGCGGGGCGGCGGCCGGGGAGCTGTTTTTT. It codes for CASSLIGGAAAGELFF. The rearrangement links TRBV7-3 to TRBJ2-2, with a possible D match to TRBD2 (6 bases). This CDR3 has 16 amino acids. The ends were cut back, 1 base at V and 6 bases at J, with 15 bases in the middle. Per the germline V gene, CDR1 is SGHTA and CDR2 is FQGTGA.

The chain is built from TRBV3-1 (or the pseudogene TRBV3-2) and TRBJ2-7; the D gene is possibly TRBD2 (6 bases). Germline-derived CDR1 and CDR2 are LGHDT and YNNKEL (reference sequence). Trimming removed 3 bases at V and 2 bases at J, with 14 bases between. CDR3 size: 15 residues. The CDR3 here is CASSQGGELTYEQYF. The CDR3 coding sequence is TGTGCCAGCAGCCAGGGGGGAGAACTCACCTACGAGCAGTACTTC.

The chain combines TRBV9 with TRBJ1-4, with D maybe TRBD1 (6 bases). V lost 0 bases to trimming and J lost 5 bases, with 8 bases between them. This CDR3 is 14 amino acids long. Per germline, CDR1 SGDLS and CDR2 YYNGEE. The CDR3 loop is CASSVDRGNEKLFF. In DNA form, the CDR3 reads TGTGCCAGCAGCGTAGATAGGGGGAATGAAAAACTGTTTTTT.

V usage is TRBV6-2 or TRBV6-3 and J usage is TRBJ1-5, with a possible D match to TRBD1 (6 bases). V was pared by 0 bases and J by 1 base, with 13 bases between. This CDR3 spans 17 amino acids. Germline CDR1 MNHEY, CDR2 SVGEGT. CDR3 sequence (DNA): TGTGCCAGCAGTTACTCGAGAGCAGGGGCGAGCAATCAGCCCCAGCATTTT. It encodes CASSYSRAGASNQPQHF.

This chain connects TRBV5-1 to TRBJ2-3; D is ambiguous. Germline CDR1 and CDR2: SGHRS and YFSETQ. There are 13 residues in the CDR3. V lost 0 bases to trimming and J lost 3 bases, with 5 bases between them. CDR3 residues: CASSLAGTDTQYF. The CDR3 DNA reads TGCGCCAGCAGCTTGGCCGGGACAGATACGCAGTATTTT.

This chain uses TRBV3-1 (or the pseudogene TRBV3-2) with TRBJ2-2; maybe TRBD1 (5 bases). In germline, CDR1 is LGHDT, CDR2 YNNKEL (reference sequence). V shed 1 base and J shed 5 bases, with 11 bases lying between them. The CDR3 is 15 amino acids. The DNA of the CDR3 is TGTGCCAGCAGCCAAGGAAGGGGCGGTACCGGGGAGCTGTTTTTT. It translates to CASSQGRGGTGELFF.